These T cell receptor beta chains were read from a single sample in a study of blood T cells in healthy people across ages. MiXCR, applied by TCRdb to the 5' RACE reads, yields one record per CDR3 protein. The repertoire consists of about 940,000 distinct CDR3 sequences, with around 48% occurring once and the leading ten covering 13%. The sequenced sample was blood. These receptors were taken from a man aged 30-40 years in good health. The CDR3 runs from the conserved cysteine through the conserved F or W. Each record gives: clone size, V gene, J gene, D gene, CDR3 protein, CDR3 DNA. The D gene is left open where the match is weak. Clone sizes are given selectively: once, few, many, or a class where the clone is expanded.

once	TRBV12-3/TRBV12-4	TRBJ2-3	TRBD2	CASSFPLVKGGGTDTQYF	TGTGCCAGCAGTTTCCCCCTGGTTAAGGGAGGGGGCACAGATACGCAGTATTTT
NA	TRBV4-1	TRBJ2-7	NA	CASGQENRVAYEQYF	TGCGCCAGCGGCCAAGAAAACAGGGTTGCCTACGAGCAGTACTTC
NA	TRBV12-3/TRBV12-4	TRBJ2-5	TRBD1	CASSTQGTVGETQYF	TGTGCCAGCAGTACCCAAGGGACAGTAGGAGAGACCCAGTACTTC
few	TRBV11-2	TRBJ1-2	NA	CASSSPRRDHGYTF	TGTGCCAGCAGCTCCCCAAGGAGGGATCACGGCTACACCTTC
NA	TRBV7-2	TRBJ2-7	NA	CASSLTYSTYEQYF	TGTGCCAGCAGCTTGACGTACAGCACCTACGAGCAGTACTTC
NA	TRBV7-6	TRBJ1-5	NA	CASSYRVNQPQHF	TGTGCCAGCAGCTACAGGGTTAACCAGCCCCAGCATTTT
few	TRBV29-1	TRBJ2-3	NA	CSSRTSTDTQYF	TGCAGCTCTCGGACTAGCACAGATACGCAGTATTTT
NA	TRBV15	TRBJ1-5	NA	CATSRVGGSSNQPQHF	TGTGCCACCAGCAGAGTCGGCGGGAGTAGCAATCAGCCCCAGCATTTT
NA	TRBV3-1	TRBJ2-7	NA	CASSRTEKELYF	TGTGCCAGCAGCAGGACAGAGAAGGAGCTGTACTTC
NA	TRBV10-3	TRBJ2-1	NA	CAISGPTMFDEQFF	TGTGCCATCAGTGGGCCGACAATGTTCGATGAGCAGTTCTTC
few	TRBV4-3	TRBJ2-3	TRBD1	CASSQDQGGRIDTQYF	TGCGCCAGCAGCCAAGATCAAGGGGGCCGGATAGATACGCAGTATTTT
NA	TRBV25-1	TRBJ1-1	NA	CASTPSGRETEAFF	TGTGCCAGCACCCCCTCGGGCAGAGAAACTGAAGCTTTCTTT
NA	TRBV9	TRBJ2-7	TRBD2	CASSVEERGYEQYF	TGTGCCAGCAGCGTAGAGGAGCGGGGCTACGAGCAGTACTTC
NA	TRBV15	TRBJ2-7	NA	CATSRGRVGSYEQYF	TGTGCCACCAGCAGAGGGAGGGTAGGCTCCTACGAGCAGTACTTC
NA	TRBV5-1	TRBJ2-3	NA	CASSYTGQTDTQYF	TGCGCCAGCAGCTACACCGGACAGACAGATACGCAGTATTTT
NA	TRBV7-2	TRBJ2-2	NA	CASSLEVGSTGELFF	TGTGCCAGCAGCTTAGAAGTGGGTTCCACCGGGGAGCTGTTTTTT
NA	TRBV12-3/TRBV12-4	TRBJ2-7	NA	CASSPDGGSYEQYF	TGTGCCAGCAGCCCCGACGGCGGCTCCTACGAGCAGTACTTC